The clone carrying this T cell receptor (beta chain) is labeled medium-sized. Its target is not known. This CDR3 spans 13 amino acids. V lost 4 bases and J 2 bases, leaving 8 bases between the germline ends. Germline V gene lookup returns CDR1 MGHRA and CDR2 YSYEKL. The data are from a study of T-cell memory formation after mild COVID-19. Overall study: For the most part, TCR clusters were specific to one donor.

TCRalpha and TCRbeta libraries used 5'RACE with constant-segment primers and UMIs. TCRdb reprocessed the 5' RACE reads via MiXCR and lists one record per CDR3 protein. The table has under 5,000 distinct CDR3 sequences, around a quarter seen once. Study-level points and caveats: For contracting clones, CD4+ ones sat mainly in CM and EM, CD8+ in EMRA.

The gene calls are TRBV4-1 and TRBJ1-1, with D possibly being TRBD1 (5 bases). The sample consisted of PBMCs or a T cell subset sorted from them (not recorded which). The clonotype comes from an adult who had mild COVID-19 (a few samples of this study predate the infection). Cell type and time point are not known. CDR3 DNA sequence: TGCGCCAGCAGCCCGACAGCAAACACTGAAGCTTTCTTT. It yields the protein CASSPTANTEAFF.